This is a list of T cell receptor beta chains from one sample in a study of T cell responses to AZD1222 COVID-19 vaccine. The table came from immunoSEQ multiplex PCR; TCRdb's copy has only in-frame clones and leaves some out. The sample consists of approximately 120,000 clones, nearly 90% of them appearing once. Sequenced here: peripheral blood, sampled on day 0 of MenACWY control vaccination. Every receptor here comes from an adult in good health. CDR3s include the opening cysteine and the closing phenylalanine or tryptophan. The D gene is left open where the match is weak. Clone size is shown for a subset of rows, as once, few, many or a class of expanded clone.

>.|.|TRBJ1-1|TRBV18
CASHGAISNTEAFF
TGTGCCAGCCACGGGGCGATTTCGAACACTGAAGCTTTCTTT
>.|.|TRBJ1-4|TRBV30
CAWSAQTAAREKLFF
TGTGCCTGGAGTGCCCAGACCGCCGCAAGGGAAAAACTGTTTTTT
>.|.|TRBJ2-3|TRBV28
CASSFGQTDTQYF
TGTGCCAGCAGTTTCGGACAGACCGATACGCAGTATTTT
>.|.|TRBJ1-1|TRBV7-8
CASSPLEGTMNTEAFF
TGTGCCAGCAGCCCCTTAGAGGGTACCATGAACACTGAAGCTTTCTTT
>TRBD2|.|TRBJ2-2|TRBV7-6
CASSGRDRVTGELFF
TGTGCCAGCAGTGGGAGGGATCGGGTCACCGGGGAGCTGTTTTTT
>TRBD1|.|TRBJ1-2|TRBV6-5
CASRDRGIPYGYTF
TGTGCCAGCAGAGACAGGGGAATACCCTATGGCTACACCTTC
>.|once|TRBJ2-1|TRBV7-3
CASSSRSGSSYNEQFF
TGTGCCAGCAGCTCCAGGTCGGGGAGCTCCTACAATGAGCAGTTCTTC
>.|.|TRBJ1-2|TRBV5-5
CASRLLLGEGDSGYTF
TGTGCCAGCCGACTTCTTCTGGGGGAGGGTGACTCTGGCTACACCTTC
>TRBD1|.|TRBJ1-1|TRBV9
CASSVGPTGGRTEAFF
TGTGCCAGCAGCGTAGGCCCTACAGGGGGTAGGACTGAAGCTTTCTTT
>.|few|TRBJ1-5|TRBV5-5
CASSLVSGVQPQHF
TGTGCCAGCAGCTTGGTGTCTGGGGTGCAGCCCCAGCATTTT
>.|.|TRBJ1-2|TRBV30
CACSGDPSGYGYTF
TGTGCCTGTTCCGGGGACCCCTCGGGCTATGGCTACACCTTC
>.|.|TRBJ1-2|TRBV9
CASSPLTGGANYGYTF
TGTGCCAGCAGCCCACTAACAGGTGGAGCTAACTATGGCTACACCTTC
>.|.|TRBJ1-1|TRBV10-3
CAIRDGRDDTEAFF
TGTGCCATCAGGGATGGCCGGGACGACACTGAAGCTTTCTTT
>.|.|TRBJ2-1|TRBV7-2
CASSLEPGVGAEQFF
TGTGCCAGCAGCTTAGAGCCGGGTGTTGGGGCTGAGCAGTTCTTC
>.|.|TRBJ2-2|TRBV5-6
CASSLIAGLTKGGTGELFF
TGTGCCAGCAGCCTTATAGCGGGTTTAACAAAAGGGGGAACCGGGGAGCTGTTTTTT
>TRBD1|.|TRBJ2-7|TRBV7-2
CASSSTNPGTGGNYEQYF
TGTGCCAGCAGCTCAACTAATCCCGGGACAGGCGGGAACTACGAGCAGTACTTC
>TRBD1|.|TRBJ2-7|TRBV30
CAWKAGTGGEQYF
TGTGCCTGGAAAGCCGGGACAGGGGGCGAGCAGTACTTC
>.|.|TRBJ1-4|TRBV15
CATSPRPLATNEKLFF
TGTGCCACCAGCCCCCGCCCCCTTGCAACTAATGAAAAACTGTTTTTT
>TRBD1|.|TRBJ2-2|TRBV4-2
CASSQDRTGEGTGELFF
TGTGCCAGCAGCCAAGACCGGACAGGGGAGGGGACCGGGGAGCTGTTTTTT
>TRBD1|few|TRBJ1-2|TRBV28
CASSFQLSDRGDGYTF
TGTGCCAGCAGTTTTCAACTTTCGGACAGGGGAGATGGCTACACCTTC
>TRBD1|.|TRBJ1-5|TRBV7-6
CASSSLPDRGDQPQHF
TGTGCCAGCAGCTCACTACCCGACAGGGGGGATCAGCCCCAGCATTTT
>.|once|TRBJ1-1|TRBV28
CASTPYRSYQNTEAFF
TGTGCCAGCACCCCCTACAGGTCGTACCAGAACACTGAAGCTTTCTTT
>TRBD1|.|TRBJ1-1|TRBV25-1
CASSDRDTEAFF
TGTGCCAGCAGCGACAGGGACACTGAAGCTTTCTTT
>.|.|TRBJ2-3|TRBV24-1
CATSDQKRTIEDTQYF
TGTGCCACCAGTGATCAAAAAAGGACGATAGAGGATACGCAGTATTTT
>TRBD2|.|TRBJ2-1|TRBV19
CASSSRLAGYNEQFF
TGTGCCAGTAGTTCCCGACTAGCGGGATACAATGAGCAGTTCTTC
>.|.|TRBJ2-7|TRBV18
CASSTLDKSSYEQYF
TGTGCCAGCTCCACACTAGACAAGAGCTCCTACGAGCAGTACTTC
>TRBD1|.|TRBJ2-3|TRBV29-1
CSVENVGQGTDTQYF
TGCAGCGTGGAGAACGTAGGACAGGGCACAGATACGCAGTATTTT